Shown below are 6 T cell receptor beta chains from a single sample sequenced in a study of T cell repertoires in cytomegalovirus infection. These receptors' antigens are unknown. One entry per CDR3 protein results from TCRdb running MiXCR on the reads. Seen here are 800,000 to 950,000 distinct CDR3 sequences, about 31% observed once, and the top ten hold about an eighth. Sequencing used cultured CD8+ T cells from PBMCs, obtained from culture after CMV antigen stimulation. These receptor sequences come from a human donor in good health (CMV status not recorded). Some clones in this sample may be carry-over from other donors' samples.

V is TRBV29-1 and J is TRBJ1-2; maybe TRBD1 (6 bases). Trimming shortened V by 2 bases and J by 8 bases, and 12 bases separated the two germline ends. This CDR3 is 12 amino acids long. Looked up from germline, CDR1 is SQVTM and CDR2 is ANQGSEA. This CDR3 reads CSVESRGYGYTF. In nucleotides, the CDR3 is TGCAGCGTTGAATCCAGGGGCTACGGCTACACCTTC.

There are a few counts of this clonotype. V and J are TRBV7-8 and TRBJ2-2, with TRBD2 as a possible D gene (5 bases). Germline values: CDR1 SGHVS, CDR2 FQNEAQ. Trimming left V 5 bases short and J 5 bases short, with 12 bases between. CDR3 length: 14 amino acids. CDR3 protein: CASSPRPGTGELFF. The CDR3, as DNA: TGTGCCAGCAGCCCCAGGCCGGGGACCGGGGAGCTGTTTTTT. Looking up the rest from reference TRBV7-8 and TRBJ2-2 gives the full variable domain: GAGVSQSPRYKVAKRGQDVALRCDPISGHVSLFWYQQALGQGPEFLTYFQNEAQLDKSGLPSDRFFAERPEGSVSTLKIQRTQQEDSAVYLCASSPRPGTGELFFGEGSRLTVL.

The CDR3 DNA is TGTGCCAGCAGCTCCTCCTTTGACAGGAGCTCCTACAATGAGCAGTTCTTC. This sequence encodes CASSSSFDRSSYNEQFF. This chain connects TRBV7-9 to TRBJ2-1; tentative D call: TRBD1 (6 bases). With 4 bases removed from V and 0 bases from J, the gap between germline ends came to 16 bases. The CDR3 covers 17 residues. In germline, CDR1 is SEHNR, CDR2 FQNEAQ (reference sequence).

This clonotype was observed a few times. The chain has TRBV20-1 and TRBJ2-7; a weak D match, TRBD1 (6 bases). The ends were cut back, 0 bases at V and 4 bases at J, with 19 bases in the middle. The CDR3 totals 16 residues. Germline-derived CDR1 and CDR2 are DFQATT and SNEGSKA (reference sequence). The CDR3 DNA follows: TGCAGTGCTAGAGATCAATTAGACAGGCTGTGGTACGAGCAGTACTTC. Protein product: CSARDQLDRLWYEQYF.

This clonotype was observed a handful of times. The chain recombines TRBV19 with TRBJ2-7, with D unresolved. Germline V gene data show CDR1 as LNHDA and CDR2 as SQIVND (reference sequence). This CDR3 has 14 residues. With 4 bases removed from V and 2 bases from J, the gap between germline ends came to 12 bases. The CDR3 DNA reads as TGTGCCAGTAGTAAAGGCGGAAACCCCTACGAGCAGTACGTC. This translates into CASSKGGNPYEQYV.

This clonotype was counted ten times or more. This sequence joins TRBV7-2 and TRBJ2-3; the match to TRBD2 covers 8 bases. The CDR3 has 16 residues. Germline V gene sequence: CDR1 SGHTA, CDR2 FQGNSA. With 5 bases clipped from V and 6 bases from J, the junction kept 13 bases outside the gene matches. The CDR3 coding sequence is TGTGCCAGCAGCCCCGGGGGCGGGGGGCCATCCGATACGCAGTATTTT. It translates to CASSPGGGGPSDTQYF.